The T cell receptor (beta chain) described here comes from a study of blood T cell repertoires in COVID-19. Study-level background: From T cells, B-cell-depleted T cells, or PBMCs came the material, which was cDNA or gDNA.

Germline assignment: CDR1 MNHEY and CDR2 SVGAGI. The CDR3 loop spans 14 amino acids. V lost 6 bases, J lost 8 bases, and 12 bases stayed unmatched. TCRdb's copy holds only in-frame clones and misses some; the assay was immunoSEQ multiplex PCR. The table shows about 90,000 clones, with more than 80% occurring only once. This sequence joins TRBV6-5 and TRBJ1-2, with TRBD1 matching 7 bases. The sequencing sample was made of peripheral blood. The sequence was collected from a human donor in a cohort sampled during active COVID-19. The CDR3 sequence: CASRQRQGMSGYTF. CDR3 nucleotide sequence: TGTGCCAGCAGGCAGCGACAGGGAATGAGCGGCTACACCTTC.